Sequencing of this TCR beta chain was carried out in a study of regulatory T cells in long-lasting Graves disease. Study-level results: Persistent disease preferred TRBV28, TRBJ1-2 and TRBJ2-5.

The table lists this clonotype with a few counts. Its target is not known. V lost 3 bases, J lost 5 bases, and 9 bases stayed unmatched. CDR3 size: 16 residues. CDR3-region Arm-PCR and iRepertoire HTBI primers produced the TCR beta libraries. TCRdb reprocessed the multiplex PCR reads with MiXCR, giving one entry per CDR3 protein. The sample holds 560,000 or so distinct CDR3 sequences, 15% to 20% seen once. Time point noted: newly diagnosed GD, antithyroid drugs for less than 3 months. There was RNA extracted from PBMCs, and the TCR library was made from it. American Thyroid Association guidelines were used to diagnose Graves' disease. The same data also went into a second study, on T cells in Graves' hyperthyroidism and ophthalmopathy. That work adds: Initially, a first-round RT-PCR of the TCR CDR3 employed the HTBI primer set. The model identified upcoming ophthalmopathy a median about six months ahead of onset.

Sequenced material: peripheral blood mononuclear cells (PBMCs), taken at new diagnosis, from a patient treated with antithyroid drugs. The TCR originated in a man between 18 and 35 years old with Graves disease. This chain connects TRBV12-3 or TRBV12-4 to TRBJ2-2; TRBD2 matches at 7 bases. The CDR3: CASSFREHGGTGELFF. In DNA, the CDR3 is TGTGCCAGCAGTTTTAGGGAACACGGGGGGACCGGGGAGCTGTTTTTT.